This T cell receptor beta chain is drawn from a study of blood T cell repertoires in COVID-19. Overall study: Acute and convalescent COVID-19 specimens originated in the United States, Italy and Spain. PBMCs, B-cell-depleted T cells, or T cells provided the cDNA or gDNA that made up the material.

Authors' processing steps: Amplification of reference gene primers was used by the study to estimate nucleated cell counts. Libraries were prepared by immunoSEQ multiplex PCR; TCRdb keeps only in-frame clonotypes and omits some of them. For V, J and clone size, that table is used; D and trimming come from the DNA. This sample has approximately 290,000 clones, with roughly 84% found just once. Enrolment of Seattle patients took place during active infection, and they were followed longitudinally. The sample taken for sequencing was peripheral blood. The TCR was taken from a human donor with COVID-19, enrolled during active disease. The donor label of this sample is uncertain.

The CDR3 DNA reads TGCAGCGTTGAAGATGCCGGGAGCCCCGGGCCCCAGCATTTT. Translating it yields CSVEDAGSPGPQHF. The chain is built from TRBV29-1 and TRBJ1-5; D remains ambiguous. V was shortened by 0 bases and J by 9 bases, with 15 bases between the two germline ends. The CDR3 consists of 14 residues. Germline CDR1 SQVTM, CDR2 ANQGSEA.